This entry lists 24 T cell receptor beta chains sequenced from one sample in a study of T-cell memory formation after mild COVID-19. TCRdb processed the 5' RACE reads anew with MiXCR; each CDR3 protein has one entry. Counted here are under 300,000 distinct CDR3 sequences, around 15% occurring once; the ten biggest clones make up more than 20%. What was sequenced was PBMCs or a T cell subset sorted from them (not recorded which). The receptors were sampled from a man aged 18-30 years who had mild COVID-19 (a few samples of this study predate the infection). Cell type and time point are not known.

The CDR3 reads CAITQGSPTTYGYTF. CDR3 sequence (DNA): TGTGCCATCACCCAGGGGAGTCCGACGACCTATGGCTACACCTTC. The chain combines TRBV10-3 with TRBJ1-2; maybe TRBD1 (6 bases). Germline values: CDR1 ENHRY, CDR2 SYGVKD. With 7 bases removed from V and 4 bases from J, the gap between germline ends came to 19 bases. This CDR3 contains 15 residues.

Concerning this clonotype itself: The missing conserved phenylalanine or tryptophan at the end of this CDR3 makes a read error likely. No DNA is shown, since the ends of the CDR3 on it are uncertain; the CDR3 is the one TCRdb lists. This chain joins TRBV6-4 and TRBJ2-3; the table's D call TRBD2 went unverified against the DNA. Per germline, CDR1 MRHNA and CDR2 SNTAGT. The CDR3 numbers 10 amino acids, ends counted. CDR3 region: CASRRRDGAA.

This clonotype was seen a few times. The chain combines TRBV7-9 with TRBJ1-3; TRBD1 is a possible D gene (6 bases). CDR3 length: 14 amino acids. Germline CDR1 SEHNR, CDR2 FQNEAQ (reference sequence). V was clipped by 3 bases and J by 4 bases, with 10 bases between them. This CDR3 is CASSFGGRGNTIYF. CDR3 DNA sequence: TGTGCCAGCAGCTTCGGGGGCCGGGGAAACACCATATATTTT.

J is TRBJ1-6 and V is TRBV5-1; possibly TRBD1 for D (5 bases). The CDR3 totals 15 residues. Trimming removed 3 bases from V and 5 bases from J, with 12 bases in between. Looked up from germline, CDR1 is SGHRS and CDR2 is YFSETQ. CDR3 region: CASSSRQRDNSPLHF. In DNA form, the CDR3 reads TGCGCCAGCAGCTCCCGACAGAGAGATAATTCACCCCTCCACTTT.

The chain joins TRBV7-6 to TRBJ2-5; D perhaps matches TRBD1 (6 bases). CDR3 length: 14 amino acids. Germline V gene lookup returns CDR1 SGHVS and CDR2 FNYEAQ. The V end was cut by 5 bases, the J end by 7 bases, with 17 bases between. The CDR3 DNA reads as TGTGCCAGCAGCCCTAGGACGGCGACAGGGACCCAGTACTTC. As protein: CASSPRTATGTQYF.

The chain carries TRBV12-3 or TRBV12-4 and TRBJ2-7; D is unclear. CDR3 size: 11 residues. Trimming pared 5 bases from V and 2 bases from J, leaving 4 bases between. The CDR3 loop reads CASSRPYEQYF. Here the CDR3 DNA reads TGTGCCAGCAGTCGCCCCTACGAGCAGTACTTC.

This clonotype was picked up a small number of times. The V and J genes are TRBV7-2 and TRBJ1-6; the D is unclear. From germline, CDR1 is SGHTA and CDR2 FQGNSA. Trimming stripped 6 bases from V and 1 base from J, with 13 bases between. This CDR3 region has 16 residues. CDR3 in DNA: TGTGCCAGCAGTTCTGGTGGGGTTTCCTATAATTCACCCCTCCACTTT. Translation gives CASSSGGVSYNSPLHF.

The V call is TRBV5-1, the J call TRBJ2-7; 7 bases agree with TRBD2. The V gene end was trimmed by 3 bases and the J gene end by 6 bases; junction bases not matched to a gene: 9. Germline V gives CDR1 SGHRS, CDR2 YFSETQ. The CDR3 is 14 residues long. The CDR3 spells CASSWTSPPGEQYF. The CDR3 bases are TGCGCCAGCAGCTGGACTAGTCCGCCTGGCGAGCAGTACTTC.

This clonotype was found a few times. CDR3 nucleotides: TGCGCCAGCAGCTTAAGCCCTCAGGGTAATAATGAAAAACTGTTTTTT. Translating it yields CASSLSPQGNNEKLFF. V usage is TRBV5-1 and J usage is TRBJ1-4; perhaps TRBD1 as D (5 bases). Trimming removed 2 bases from V and 4 bases from J, with 15 bases in between. This CDR3 has 16 amino acids. Germline V lookup: CDR1 SGHRS, CDR2 YFSETQ.

The rearrangement links TRBV12-3 or TRBV12-4 to TRBJ2-1; no clear D gene. The CDR3 has 13 residues. The V and J ends lost 3 bases and 6 bases respectively, with 9 bases between them. The CDR3 loop is CASSFPGGNEQFF. Written as DNA, the CDR3 is TGTGCCAGCAGTTTCCCGGGTGGCAATGAGCAGTTCTTC.

This clonotype has a handful of counts. The V and J genes are TRBV20-1 and TRBJ2-1, with 9 bases matching TRBD2. The CDR3 totals 12 residues. Germline V gene sequence: CDR1 DFQATT, CDR2 SNEGSKA (reference sequence). V lost 7 bases, J lost 6 bases, and 4 bases stayed unmatched. Here the CDR3 reads CSGSGGGNEQFF. CDR3 in DNA: TGCAGTGGTAGCGGGGGAGGCAATGAGCAGTTCTTC.

In its sample, this clonotype was seen a few times. This chain uses TRBV5-1 with TRBJ2-5; 10 bases align to TRBD2. CDR3 length: 15 residues. J was trimmed by 5 bases and V by 1 base; bases with no gene match: 5. Germline V gene lookup returns CDR1 SGHRS and CDR2 YFSETQ. The CDR3, as DNA: TGCGCCAGCAGCTTGAGGACTAGCGGCGGGGAGACCCAGTACTTC. As protein: CASSLRTSGGETQYF.

This clonotype was seen more than once but under ten times. The J gene is TRBJ1-1, the V gene TRBV7-9; D may be TRBD1 (5 bases). The ends were cut back, 1 base at V and 6 bases at J, with 9 bases in the middle. CDR1 is SEHNR, CDR2 FQNEAQ, per germline (reference sequence). This CDR3 comprises 13 residues. The CDR3 loop is CASSLDPGAEAFF. CDR3 in DNA: TGTGCCAGCAGCTTAGACCCGGGGGCTGAAGCTTTCTTT.

The rearrangement joins TRBV11-2 to TRBJ2-5; D not resolved. The tail of the sequence fits TRBJ2-1 better, so the J call may be wrong. The CDR3 extends over 13 amino acids. Germline V gene sequence: CDR1 SGHAT, CDR2 FQNNGV. The CDR3 sequence: CASTLGFSATQFF. The CDR3 DNA follows: TGTGCCAGCACCCTAGGGTTTTCGGCGACCCAGTTCTTC.

This rearrangement joins TRBV27 to TRBJ1-3; D gene ambiguous. Deletions cut 7 bases from V and 3 bases from J, with 22 bases between. This CDR3 contains 17 residues. Per the germline V gene, CDR1 is MNHEY and CDR2 is SMNVEV (reference sequence). This CDR3 reads CASMTVRGDTSGNTIYF. The CDR3 coding sequence is TGTGCCAGCATGACGGTCCGCGGGGATACAAGTGGAAACACCATATATTTT.

A few counts support this clonotype. The chain is built from TRBV5-5 and TRBJ1-1, with 10 bases fitting TRBD1. Germline loops: CDR1 SGHKS, CDR2 YYEKEE (reference sequence). This CDR3 comprises 15 residues. The trim removed 3 bases at V and 3 bases at J, leaving 5 bases unmatched. The CDR3 bases are TGTGCCAGCAGCTCGAGGACAGGGGGGGACACTGAAGCTTTCTTT. Encoded protein: CASSSRTGGDTEAFF.

J is TRBJ2-7 and V is TRBV6-5, with TRBD2 identical over 11 bases. Germline CDR1 and CDR2: MNHEY and SVGAGI. The V segment lost 6 bases and the J segment 3 bases; nucleotides outside the gene matches: 4. The CDR3 has 14 amino acids. CDR3 protein: CASSKGTSGYEQYV. CDR3 nucleotide sequence: TGTGCCAGCAGCAAAGGGACTAGCGGCTACGAGCAGTACGTC.

The rearrangement joins TRBV7-8 to TRBJ1-5; TRBD1 matches at 8 bases. The V and J ends lost 5 bases and 2 bases, in that order; junction bases with no gene match: 14. CDR3 length: 18 amino acids. Germline V gives CDR1 SGHVS, CDR2 FQNEAQ. Here the CDR3 reads CASSLDRVGLRRNQPQHF. The CDR3 bases are TGTGCCAGCAGCCTGGACAGGGTCGGCCTTAGGCGCAATCAGCCCCAGCATTTT.

V gene TRBV5-4 combines with J gene TRBJ2-7; 10 bases fit TRBD1. The germline V gene encodes CDR1 SGHNT and CDR2 YYREEE (reference sequence). J gave up 3 bases and V 3 bases, and 6 bases lay outside the gene matches. The CDR3 is 15 residues long. The CDR3 bases are TGTGCCAGCAGCTACGGGACAGGGGACCGCTACGAGCAGTACGTC. Translating gives CASSYGTGDRYEQYV.

The sample holds a few counts of this clonotype. DNA of the CDR3: TGTGCCAGCAGCTTACTCCGGGGGGCAGACTTAAACACTGAAGCTTTCTTT. It codes for CASSLLRGADLNTEAFF. This chain joins TRBV7-2 and TRBJ1-1; D is perhaps TRBD1 (6 bases). Germline assignment: CDR1 SGHTA and CDR2 FQGNSA. The CDR3 totals 17 residues. Trimming took 2 bases from V and 2 from J, leaving 18 bases between them.

J is TRBJ2-1 and V is TRBV9; D is possibly TRBD1 (5 bases). V shed 4 bases and J shed 8 bases, with 25 bases lying between them. The V gene's germline CDR1 is SGDLS and CDR2 YYNGEE. This CDR3 contains 17 residues. CDR3 in amino acids: CASSPPLGQGVDDEQFF. CDR3 nucleotide sequence: TGTGCCAGCAGCCCGCCCCTAGGGCAAGGGGTAGACGATGAGCAGTTCTTC.

The chain has TRBV28 and TRBJ2-2; the match to TRBD1 covers 7 bases. Looked up from germline, CDR1 is MDHEN and CDR2 is SYDVKM. There are 15 residues in the CDR3. The V segment lost 4 bases and the J segment 3 bases; nucleotides outside the gene matches: 5. CDR3 sequence: CASSYRQGHTGELFF. The CDR3 nucleotides are TGTGCCAGCAGTTACCGACAGGGCCACACCGGGGAGCTGTTTTTT.

This clonotype has just a few counts. The chain's CDR3 is CASSPEGQGPVEQYF. DNA of the CDR3: TGCGCCAGCAGCCCGGAAGGACAGGGACCGGTCGAGCAGTACTTC. The V gene is TRBV4-1, the J gene TRBJ2-7; TRBD1 matches at 8 bases. With 4 bases clipped from V and 6 bases from J, the junction kept 11 bases outside the gene matches. This CDR3 has 15 amino acids. CDR1 and CDR2 (germline): MGHRA, YSYEKL.

This clonotype ranks as medium-sized (0.01 to 0.1%). V is TRBV11-3 and J is TRBJ2-1; 15 bases map to TRBD2. This CDR3 is built from 16 residues. Trimming cost V 1 base and J 6 bases; bases outside gene matches: 1. Germline CDR1 SGHNT, CDR2 YENEEA. CDR3 sequence: CASSLGTSGGANEQFF. CDR3 sequence (DNA): TGTGCCAGCAGCTTAGGGACTAGCGGGGGGGCCAATGAGCAGTTCTTC. Full variable domain (remainder filled in from reference TRBV11-3 and TRBJ2-1): EAGVVQSPRYKIIEKKQPVAFWCNPISGHNTLYWYLQNLGQGPELLIRYENEEAVDDSQLPKDRFSAERLKGVDSTLKIQPAELGDSAVYLCASSLGTSGGANEQFFGPGTRLTVL.